This T cell receptor (beta chain) is from a study of blood T cell repertoires in COVID-19. The junction had 6 bases not matched to a gene; V was cut back by 0 bases and J by 0 bases. Per germline, CDR1 SGHRS and CDR2 YFSETQ. The CDR3 contains 17 residues. Using immunoSEQ multiplex PCR, the repertoire was profiled, and TCRdb retains in-frame clones only, with some absent. The profile shows some 310,000 clones, roughly nine tenths of them singletons. This TCR came from a woman in her twenties or thirties with COVID-19, enrolled during active disease. This rearrangement joins TRBV5-1 to TRBJ2-4; 7 nucleotides agree with TRBD1. The specimen sequenced was peripheral blood. The CDR3 spells CASSLARDSKAKNIQYF. CDR3 nucleotides: TGCGCCAGCAGCTTGGCAAGGGACAGCAAAGCCAAAAACATTCAGTACTTC.